These 26 T cell receptor beta chains share one sample of origin, sequenced in a study of immune heterogeneity within non-small cell lung tumors (dated by TCRdb to the late 2010s). Genomic DNA extracted from bulk tumor tissue served as TCR template, with around 600 ng gDNA amplified per sample. During surgery, multiple biopsies were taken from each primary tumor, with sampling sites spaced as far apart as possible within the tumor mass. The study cohort was described as untreated, and the patients were newly diagnosed NSCLC cases having curative surgery. The reads were generated on a HiSeq X Ten. The TCR beta CDR3 region was amplified with a multiplex PCR system whose first round of roughly 11 cycles used 32 V-gene forward primers and 13 J-gene reverse primers. TCRdb's own reprocessing of the public reads used fastp at Q25 and MiXCR and kept productive beta chains. Merged by CDR3 protein, the rows form single entries marked with the most common genes and DNA. The sample profile shows 10,000 to 13,000 distinct CDR3 sequences; roughly 30% of them were found once. Together, the top ten hold about 8% of the sample.

Sequenced: lung tumor tissue. The receptors come from a woman aged 55-70 years with non-small cell lung cancer.

This clonotype is deemed medium-sized. The J gene is TRBJ1-6, the V gene TRBV10-2; unclear D gene. The CDR3 covers 12 residues. Germline lookup yields CDR1 WSHSY and CDR2 SAAADI. Trimming cost V 4 bases and J 7 bases, with 5 bases left between them. CDR3 sequence (DNA): TGCGCCAGCAGTGGAGGGAATTCACCCCTCCACTTT. Encoded protein: CASSGGNSPLHF.

The chain has TRBV5-1 and TRBJ2-1; 7 bases map to TRBD1. CDR3 length: 14 amino acids. The germline V gene encodes CDR1 SGHRS and CDR2 YFSETQ. Germline trimming cut 5 bases from V and 5 bases from J; bases unmatched to any gene: 7. The CDR3 loop reads CASSPTGLHNEQFF. The CDR3, as DNA: TGCGCCAGCAGTCCGACAGGGTTACACAATGAGCAGTTCTTC.

The rearrangement links TRBV7-3 to TRBJ2-5; TRBD1 matches at 8 bases. V shed 3 bases and J 4 bases; nucleotides not matched to a gene: 1. CDR1 SGHTA and CDR2 FQGTGA come from the germline V gene. The length of the CDR3 is 13 residues. CDR3 sequence reads: CASSFGQGETQYF. The CDR3 nucleotides read TGTGCCAGCAGCTTTGGACAGGGAGAGACCCAGTACTTC. The full variable domain, in which reference TRBV7-3 and TRBJ2-5 provide the parts outside the CDR3, is GAGVSQTPSNKVTEKGKYVELRCDPISGHTALYWYRQSLGQGPEFLIYFQGTGAADDSGLPNDRFFAVRPEGSVSTLKIQRTERGDSAVYLCASSFGQGETQYFGPGTRLLVL.

The chain combines TRBV19 with TRBJ2-1; possible D gene TRBD2, 5 bases. The germline V gene has CDR1 LNHDA and CDR2 SQIVND (reference sequence). CDR3 length: 12 residues. Trimming took off 4 bases at V and 12 bases at J, with 13 bases between the two ends. DNA of the CDR3: TGTGCCAGTAGTACCAGACCCGAGGGGCAGTTCTTC. Translation: CASSTRPEGQFF.

The sample holds many counts of this clonotype. The chain joins TRBV10-2 to TRBJ2-1, with 7 bases that match TRBD2. CDR1 is WSHSY, CDR2 SAAADI, per germline. Losses at the gene ends were 10 bases for V and 0 bases for J; bases not matched to a gene: 6. This CDR3 spans 14 amino acids. CDR3 sequence: CATGLVGSYNEQFF. Written as DNA, the CDR3 is TGCGCCACCGGACTAGTGGGCTCCTACAATGAGCAGTTCTTC.

This chain connects TRBV5-4 to TRBJ2-5; 11 bases match TRBD1. This CDR3 is built from 15 residues. V lost 4 bases to trimming and J lost 4 bases; unmatched junction nucleotides: 6. CDR1 SGHNT and CDR2 YYREEE come from the germline V gene (reference sequence). DNA for the CDR3: TGTGCCAGCAGCCCGGACAGGGGGCAGGCAGAGACCCAGTACTTC. As protein: CASSPDRGQAETQYF.

This clonotype counts as medium-sized. The chain carries TRBV28 and TRBJ2-7; D may correspond to TRBD1 or TRBD2 (5 bases each). Germline CDR1 and CDR2: MDHEN and SYDVKM. The CDR3 runs 14 residues. V lost 3 bases to trimming and J lost 3 bases, with 12 bases between them. As DNA, the CDR3 is TGTGCCAGCAGTTTTGAGGGGTTTGGCTACGAGCAGTACTTC. Encoded protein: CASSFEGFGYEQYF. The variable domain in full, completed from reference TRBV28 and TRBJ2-7, reads DVKVTQSSRYLVKRTGEKVFLECVQDMDHENMFWYRQDPGLGLRLIYFSYDVKMKEKGDIPEGYSVSREKKERFSLILESASTNQTSMYLCASSFEGFGYEQYFGPGTRLTVT.

This clonotype is labeled medium-sized (0.01 to 0.1%). V usage is TRBV2 and J usage is TRBJ2-7; a possible D gene is TRBD1 (6 bases). V lost 7 bases, J lost 1 base, and 14 bases lay in between. The CDR3 consists of 14 residues. CDR1 is SNHLY and CDR2 is FYNNEI in the germline V gene. CDR3 nucleotides: TGTGCCAGCAACCTCGACAGGTCTTCCTACGAGCAGTACTTC. Translation gives CASNLDRSSYEQYF.

A remark on this clonotype: This may be a read error: a much more frequent sequence differs by one nucleotide. The genes are TRBV11-2 and TRBJ1-2; D unclear. The V gene's germline CDR1 is SGHAT and CDR2 FQNNGV. The CDR3 is 13 amino acids. The CDR3 sequence is CASSLGLSYDYTF. CDR3 sequence (DNA): TGTGCCAGCAGCTTAGGGTTGAGCTATGACTACACCTTC.

This clonotype qualifies as medium-sized (0.01 to 0.1%). This sequence joins TRBV30 and TRBJ1-3; D perhaps matches TRBD1 (5 bases). This CDR3 region has 15 residues. The germline V and J ends were trimmed by 3 bases and 0 bases, with 12 bases remaining between them. Germline loops: CDR1 GTSNPN, CDR2 SVGIG (reference sequence). The CDR3 DNA reads as TGTGCCTGGAGGGGAGCAGGGATCTCTGGAAACACCATATATTTT. Protein: CAWRGAGISGNTIYF.

The chain links TRBV6-2 or TRBV6-3 to TRBJ1-6; D is possibly TRBD1 (6 bases). CDR3 length: 14 residues. In germline, CDR1 is MNHEY, CDR2 SVGEGT. V gave up 2 bases and J gave up 7 bases, with 9 bases separating them. CDR3 protein: CASSYGQGNSPLHF. DNA for the CDR3: TGTGCCAGCAGTTACGGGCAGGGGAATTCACCCCTCCACTTT.

Within the sample, this clonotype is medium-sized. The chain carries TRBV7-9 and TRBJ2-3; D not certain. The V end lost 7 bases, the J end lost 5 bases, and 19 bases lay between the germline ends. The CDR3 is 15 amino acids. Per germline, CDR1 SEHNR and CDR2 FQNEAQ (reference sequence). The CDR3 nucleotides are TGTGCCAGCATTAAGAACCAGGCCCTCAGAGATACGCAGTATTTT. Amino acid sequence: CASIKNQALRDTQYF.

J is TRBJ1-4 and V is TRBV6-2 or TRBV6-3, with D possibly being TRBD1 (6 bases). Germline V CDR1 and CDR2: MNHEY, SVGEGT. The CDR3 spans 16 residues. Trimming removed 10 bases from V and 4 bases from J, with 22 bases in between. CDR3 in amino acids: CAITMGSGTSNEKLFF. CDR3 bases: TGTGCCATTACCATGGGAAGTGGGACAAGTAATGAAAAACTGTTTTTT.

This clonotype has at least ten counts. The V and J genes are TRBV20-1 and TRBJ2-3, with D uncertain. The V gene's germline CDR1 is DFQATT and CDR2 SNEGSKA (reference sequence). CDR3 length equals 15 residues. V shed 8 bases and J shed 3 bases, with 21 bases lying between them. The CDR3 nucleotides are TGCAGTTCAAGCCTGGACCTGATAAGAACAGATACGCAGTATTTT. It is translated as CSSSLDLIRTDTQYF.

This clonotype has more than one count but fewer than ten. The V and J genes are TRBV19 and TRBJ2-3; D gene unclear. V was cut by 3 bases and J by 2 bases, with 9 bases left in between. Germline-derived CDR1 and CDR2 are LNHDA and SQIVND (reference sequence). This CDR3 region has 14 residues. The CDR3 sequence is CASSIGTHTDTQYF. CDR3 bases: TGTGCCAGTAGTATCGGAACACACACAGATACGCAGTATTTT.

J is TRBJ2-7 and V is TRBV5-1, with D unclear. Germline V CDR1 and CDR2: SGHRS, YFSETQ. V was cut by 7 bases and J by 0 bases, with 11 bases left in between. The CDR3 runs 13 residues. CDR3 protein: CASRKFSSYEQYF. CDR3 sequence (DNA): TGCGCCAGCCGGAAGTTTAGCTCCTACGAGCAGTACTTC.

This clonotype qualifies as medium-sized. This rearrangement joins TRBV20-1 to TRBJ2-1; 14 bases fit TRBD2. The CDR3 sequence is 14 residues long. V lost 6 bases and J lost 9; bases outside the gene matches: 7. In germline, CDR1 is DFQATT, CDR2 SNEGSKA (reference sequence). The CDR3 bases are TGCAGTGCCACCGGGACTAGCGGGAGAGGTGAGCAGTTCTTC. It translates to CSATGTSGRGEQFF.

This clonotype was observed many times. The genes are TRBV30 and TRBJ2-5; no firm D call. The CDR3 totals 12 residues. V was clipped by 1 base and J by 5 bases, with 8 bases between them. CDR1 is GTSNPN and CDR2 is SVGIG in the germline V gene (reference sequence). Here the CDR3 reads CAWSGGSETQYF. In DNA, the CDR3 is TGTGCCTGGAGTGGGGGATCCGAGACCCAGTACTTC.

The genes are TRBV5-1 and TRBJ2-5; D unclear. Trimming took off 4 bases at V and 4 bases at J, with 20 bases between the two ends. The CDR3 totals 16 residues. The germline CDR1 and CDR2 sequences are SGHRS and YFSETQ. The CDR3 DNA reads as TGCGCCAGCAGCCTCGCGCTCACGGTCCCTGGAGAGACCCAGTACTTC. Protein product: CASSLALTVPGETQYF.

This clonotype is medium-sized (0.01 to 0.1%) by share. This chain uses TRBV12-3 or TRBV12-4 with TRBJ2-2, with a possible D match to TRBD1 (5 bases). The V end lost 4 bases, the J end lost 2 bases, and 14 bases lay between the germline ends. This CDR3 has 16 amino acids. CDR3 coding DNA: TGTGCCAGCAGTTATCGCTCAGGGCCTAACACCGGGGAGCTGTTTTTT. Its translation: CASSYRSGPNTGELFF.

The V and J genes are TRBV29-1 and TRBJ1-5, with D perhaps TRBD1 (6 bases). CDR1 and CDR2 from the germline V gene are SQVTM and ANQGSEA. Trimming stripped 4 bases from V and 0 bases from J, with 16 bases between. The CDR3 consists of 16 residues. CDR3 protein: CSVVLGAGDSNQPQHF. The CDR3 nucleotides read TGCAGCGTTGTTCTGGGGGCCGGGGATAGCAATCAGCCCCAGCATTTT.

This clonotype rates as medium-sized. The chain carries TRBV12-3 or TRBV12-4 and TRBJ1-2, with a tentative D call TRBD1 (5 bases). The CDR3 spans 14 residues. With 5 bases removed from V and 7 bases from J, the gap between germline ends came to 17 bases. Here the CDR3 DNA reads TGTGCCAGCAGTCCGAGCGAGGGACTTCGTGGCTACACCTTC. Its protein is CASSPSEGLRGYTF.

Sample share makes this clonotype medium-sized (0.01 to 0.1%). The chain recombines TRBV7-9 with TRBJ2-1, with 10 bases that match TRBD2. V lost 2 bases, J lost 0 bases, and 7 bases stayed unmatched. Germline CDR1 and CDR2: SEHNR and FQNEAQ (reference sequence). The CDR3 consists of 18 residues. CDR3 residues: CASSLYRTSGSSYNEQFF. The CDR3 region has the DNA TGTGCCAGCAGCTTATACAGGACTAGCGGTAGCTCCTACAATGAGCAGTTCTTC.

This clonotype was counted at least ten times. The rearrangement uses TRBV4-1 and TRBJ1-5; D is uncertain. Germline V gene lookup returns CDR1 MGHRA and CDR2 YSYEKL. Trimming removed 0 bases from V and 4 bases from J, with 10 bases in between. This CDR3 spans 15 amino acids. The DNA of the CDR3 is TGCGCCAGCAGCCAAGATCAGTACGAGAATCAGCCCCAGCATTTT. It specifies CASSQDQYENQPQHF.

V and J are TRBV24-1 and TRBJ2-7; TRBD1 matches 8 bases. The J segment lost 6 bases and the V segment lost 4 bases, leaving 7 bases of the junction unmatched. The germline CDR1 and CDR2 sequences are KGHDR and SFDVKD. The CDR3 loop spans 14 amino acids. The CDR3 DNA follows: TGTGCCACCAGTGAATCTGGACAGGGCTTCGAGCAGTACTTC. Translation: CATSESGQGFEQYF.

This clonotype is labeled as medium-sized. The J gene is TRBJ1-2, the V gene TRBV25-1; no reliable D call. V was pared by 3 bases and J by 2 bases, with 19 bases between. This CDR3 spans 17 amino acids. Germline CDR1 and CDR2: MGHDK and SYGVNS. The DNA of the CDR3 is TGTGCCAGCAGTGATTCCCGAGCGCAATGGACCAACTATGGCTACACCTTC. It translates to CASSDSRAQWTNYGYTF.